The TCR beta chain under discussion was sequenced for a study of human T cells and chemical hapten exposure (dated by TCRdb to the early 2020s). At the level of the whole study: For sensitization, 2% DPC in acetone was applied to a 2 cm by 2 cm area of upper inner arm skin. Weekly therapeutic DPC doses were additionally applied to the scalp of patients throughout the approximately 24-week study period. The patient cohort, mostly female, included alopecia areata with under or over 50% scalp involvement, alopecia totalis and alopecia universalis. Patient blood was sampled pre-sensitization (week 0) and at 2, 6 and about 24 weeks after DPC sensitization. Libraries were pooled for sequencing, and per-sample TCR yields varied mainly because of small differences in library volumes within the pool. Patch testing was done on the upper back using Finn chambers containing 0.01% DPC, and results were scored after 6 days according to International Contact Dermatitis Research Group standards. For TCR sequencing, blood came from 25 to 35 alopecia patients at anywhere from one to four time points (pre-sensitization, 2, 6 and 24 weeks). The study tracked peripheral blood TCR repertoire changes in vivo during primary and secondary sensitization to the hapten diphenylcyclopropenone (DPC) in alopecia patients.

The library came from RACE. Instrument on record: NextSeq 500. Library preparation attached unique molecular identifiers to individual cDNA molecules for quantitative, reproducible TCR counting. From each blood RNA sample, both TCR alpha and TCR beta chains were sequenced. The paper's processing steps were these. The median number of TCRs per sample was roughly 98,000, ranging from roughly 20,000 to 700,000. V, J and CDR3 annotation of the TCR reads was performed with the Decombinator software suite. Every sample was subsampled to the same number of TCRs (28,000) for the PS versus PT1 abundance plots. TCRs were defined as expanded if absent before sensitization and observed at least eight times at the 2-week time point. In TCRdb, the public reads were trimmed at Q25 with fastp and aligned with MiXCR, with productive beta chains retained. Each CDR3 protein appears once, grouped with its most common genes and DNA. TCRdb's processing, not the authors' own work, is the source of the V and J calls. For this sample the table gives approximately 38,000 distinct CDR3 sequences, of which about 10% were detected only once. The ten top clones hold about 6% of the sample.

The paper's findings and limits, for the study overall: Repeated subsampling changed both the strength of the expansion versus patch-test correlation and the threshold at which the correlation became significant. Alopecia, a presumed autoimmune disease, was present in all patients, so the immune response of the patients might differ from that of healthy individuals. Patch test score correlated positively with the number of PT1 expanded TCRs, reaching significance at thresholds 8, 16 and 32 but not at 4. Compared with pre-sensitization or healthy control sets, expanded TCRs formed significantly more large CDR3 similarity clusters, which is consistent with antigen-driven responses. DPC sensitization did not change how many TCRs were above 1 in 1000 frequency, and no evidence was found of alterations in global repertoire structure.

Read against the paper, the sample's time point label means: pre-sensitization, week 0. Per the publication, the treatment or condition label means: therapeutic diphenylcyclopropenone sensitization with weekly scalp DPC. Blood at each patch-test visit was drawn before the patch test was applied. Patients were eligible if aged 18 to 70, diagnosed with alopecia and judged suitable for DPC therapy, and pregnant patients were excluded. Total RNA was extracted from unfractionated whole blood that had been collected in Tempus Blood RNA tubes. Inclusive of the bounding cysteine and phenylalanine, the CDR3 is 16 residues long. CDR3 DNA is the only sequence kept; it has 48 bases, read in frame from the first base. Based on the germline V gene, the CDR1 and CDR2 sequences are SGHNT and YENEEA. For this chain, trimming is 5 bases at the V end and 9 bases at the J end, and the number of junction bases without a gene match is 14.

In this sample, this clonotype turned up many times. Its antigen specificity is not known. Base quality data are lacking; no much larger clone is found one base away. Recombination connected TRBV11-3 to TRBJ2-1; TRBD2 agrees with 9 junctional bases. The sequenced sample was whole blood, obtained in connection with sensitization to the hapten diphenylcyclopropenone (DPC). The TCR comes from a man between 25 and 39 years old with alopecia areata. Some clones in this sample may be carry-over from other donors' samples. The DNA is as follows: TGTGCCAGCAGCACCCACCTTGGGACTAGCTCGACTGAGCAGTTCTTC. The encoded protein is CASSTHLGTSSTEQFF. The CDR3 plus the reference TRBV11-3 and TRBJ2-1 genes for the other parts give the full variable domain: EAGVVQSPRYKIIEKKQPVAFWCNPISGHNTLYWYLQNLGQGPELLIRYENEEAVDDSQLPKDRFSAERLKGVDSTLKIQPAELGDSAVYLCASSTHLGTSSTEQFFGPGTRLTVL.